The rows below give T cell receptor beta chains drawn from one sample of a study of breast tumors, draining lymph nodes, adjacent tissues. TCRdb reanalysed the multiplex PCR reads using MiXCR and keeps one entry per CDR3 protein. The data contain about 140,000 distinct CDR3 sequences, less than 35% of them singletons. Source material: axillary lymph node tissue. These receptors came from a female donor with breast cancer. Some clones in this sample may be carry-over from other donors' samples. Both conserved end residues are part of each CDR3.

V gene	J gene	CDR3 protein
TRBV24-1	TRBJ2-2	CATSEAGGPNTGELFF
TRBV6-2/TRBV6-3	TRBJ1-6	CAASWAGGSGSPLHF
TRBV20-1	TRBJ2-1	CSAGDSGINNEQFF
TRBV5-1	TRBJ2-3	CASSRPAQYF
TRBV6-2/TRBV6-3	TRBJ1-6	CASSSGTGGSPLHF
TRBV29-1	TRBJ2-5	CSARTSHRGQETQYF
TRBV2	TRBJ1-6	CASKVAGSSPLHF
TRBV6-1	TRBJ1-5	CASRQVRNQPQHF
TRBV5-1	TRBJ2-7	CASSLRSLSYEQYF
TRBV12-3/TRBV12-4	TRBJ2-1	CASSRGTGGNEQFF
TRBV9	TRBJ1-4	CASSETGTATNEKLFF
TRBV9	TRBJ1-3	CASSPTGLGNTIYF
TRBV10-3	TRBJ2-3	CAISDIGGPLYTQYF
TRBV10-2	TRBJ1-2	CASSPRQGYGYTF
TRBV4-1	TRBJ1-6	CASSQVWDRGNSPLHF
TRBV25-1	TRBJ1-5	CASRGQGDQPQHF
TRBV5-1	TRBJ2-2	CASSPSGNTGELFF
TRBV4-1	TRBJ1-6	CASSRDRDRYSPLHF
TRBV24-1	TRBJ2-5	CATSDGAQETQYF
TRBV7-6	TRBJ2-1	CASNLGGRHSYNEQFF
TRBV2	TRBJ1-3	CASSTGTAGNTIYF
TRBV11-3	TRBJ1-1	CASSFDIASVGTEAFF
TRBV2	TRBJ2-5	CASSTPFGGETQYF
TRBV6-2/TRBV6-3	TRBJ1-4	CASSRSGGGGEKLFF
TRBV6-1	TRBJ1-2	CASSEEEWTVYGYTF
TRBV5-1	TRBJ2-5	CASSGGPVQETQYF
TRBV7-2	TRBJ2-2	CASSLRGTGELFF
TRBV6-6	TRBJ1-2	CASSPSGQRSYGYTF
TRBV20-1	TRBJ2-3	CSARKGTGSTDTQYF
TRBV20-1	TRBJ2-5	CSARAHSGSQETQYF
TRBV18	TRBJ2-5	CASSPASAQETQYF
TRBV18	TRBJ2-5	CASSPELAGQETQYF
TRBV5-1	TRBJ1-1	CASSLTGDRGAFF
TRBV7-6	TRBJ2-3	CASSSLTDTQYF
TRBV4-2	TRBJ1-2	CASSQSRGANYGYTF
TRBV7-9	TRBJ2-1	CASSFYICSARDLGGTNEQFF
TRBV15	TRBJ1-3	CATSRVGVRRSGNTIYF
TRBV7-2	TRBJ2-5	CASSPPGLAGGQEPQYF
TRBV20-1	TRBJ1-6	CSARPRAGDYNSPLHF
TRBV9	TRBJ2-7	CASSVDGGSYEQYF
TRBV7-2	TRBJ2-3	CASSTGTGGAVDTQYF
TRBV6-2/TRBV6-3	TRBJ2-5	CASSYTIQLQETQYF
TRBV5-1	TRBJ2-6	CASSVTGAGGANVLTF
TRBV20-1	TRBJ2-5	CSPRGGDTQSF
TRBV4-2	TRBJ2-5	CASSTLAGGPETQYF
TRBV10-2	TRBJ1-2	CASGWTGDGYTF